Described below is a single TCR beta chain sequence and its context. Its target is not known. Germline trimming cut 7 bases from V and 5 bases from J; bases unmatched to any gene: 13. The CDR3 runs to 15 residues. The V gene's germline CDR1 is MNHEY and CDR2 SVGAGI. Blood got drawn at baseline, again on cycle 4 day 1, and then on cycle 7 day 1. This sample stems from a study of OX40 agonist ivuxolimab in advanced cancers. Overall study context: Recorded diagnoses for dose-escalation patients were hepatocellular carcinoma, melanoma, renal cell or head and neck cancer.

Study results and caveats: CD8+ T cells (on average) carried more expanded clones than CD4+ T cells. Patients with a partial response at 0.1-3.0 mg/kg had among the lowest clonal expansion.

Repertoires were generated with immunoSEQ multiplex PCR, while TCRdb's copy carries only in-frame clones and drops some. Of roughly 56,000 clones in the sample, roughly 86% were seen once. The clonotype comes from an adult with an advanced solid tumor such as melanoma, head and neck, liver or kidney cancer. Sequenced here: CD4+ or CD8+ T cells sorted from blood, sampled in a trial of the OX40 agonist ivuxolimab. V is TRBV6-5 and J is TRBJ2-5, with TRBD1 matching over 7 bases. In DNA, the CDR3 is TGTGCCAGCAACCTGGACAGGTTCGTCCGTGAGACCCAGTACTTC. It is translated as CASNLDRFVRETQYF.